This entry features one TCR beta chain sequence. This entry belongs to a study of T cell responses to AZD1222 COVID-19 vaccine. Sequenced by immunoSEQ multiplex PCR; TCRdb stores in-frame clones only, minus some. This sample has tens of thousands of clones, with 75% to 85% found just once. The CDR3 sequence is 16 residues long. The germline V gene has CDR1 LGHDT and CDR2 YNNKEL (reference sequence). V was cut by 3 bases and J by 5 bases, with 19 bases left in between. The TCR comes from an adult who received the AZD1222 COVID-19 vaccine. The starting material was peripheral blood, obtained 28 days after the second AZD1222 dose. The J gene is TRBJ2-5, the V gene TRBV3-1 (or the pseudogene TRBV3-2); the D gene is possibly TRBD2 (5 bases). CDR3: CASSQEMLVGVETQYF. The DNA of the CDR3 is TGTGCCAGCAGCCAGGAAATGCTAGTGGGAGTGGAGACCCAGTACTTC.